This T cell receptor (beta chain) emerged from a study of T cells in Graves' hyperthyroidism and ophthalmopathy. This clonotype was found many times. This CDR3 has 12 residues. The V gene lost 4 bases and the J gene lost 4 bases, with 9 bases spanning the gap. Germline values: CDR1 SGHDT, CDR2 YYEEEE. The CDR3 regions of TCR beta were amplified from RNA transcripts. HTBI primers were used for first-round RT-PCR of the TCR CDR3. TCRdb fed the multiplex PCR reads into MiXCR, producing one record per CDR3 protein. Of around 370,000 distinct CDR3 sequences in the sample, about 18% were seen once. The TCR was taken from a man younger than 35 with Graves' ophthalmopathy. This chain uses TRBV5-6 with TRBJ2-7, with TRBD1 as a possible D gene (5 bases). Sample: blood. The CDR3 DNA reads TGTGCCAGCAGCCAAGGGGAATACGAGCAGTACTTC. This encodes CASSQGEYEQYF. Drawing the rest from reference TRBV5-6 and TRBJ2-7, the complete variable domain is DAGVTQSPTHLIKTRGQQVTLRCSPKSGHDTVSWYQQALGQGPQFIFQYYEEEERQRGNFPDRFSGHQFPNYSSELNVNALLLGDSALYLCASSQGEYEQYFGPGTRLTVT.